This entry concerns a single TCR beta chain. With V trimmed by 6 bases and J by 2 bases, 2 bases remained unmatched. CDR1 and CDR2 from the germline V gene are MGHDK and SYGVNS. The CDR3 has 13 residues. This sample is drawn from a study of blood T cell repertoires in COVID-19. Across the study: PBMCs, B-cell-depleted T cells, or T cells were the source of the cDNA or gDNA that made up the material.

Original processing notes: Researchers report that nucleated cell counts were estimated from reference gene primer amplification. This table comes from immunoSEQ multiplex PCR, and its TCRdb copy is limited to in-frame clones, with some not included. D and trimming come from the DNA, and the V and J calls and clone size come from that table. The sample gives 50,000 to 60,000 clones, approximately 82% of which show up once; 6.9% is in the top ten. The chain joins TRBV25-1 to TRBJ1-1; 8 nucleotides align to TRBD1. The sample was peripheral blood. This TCR was recovered from a man aged 65 to 85 with active COVID-19. CDR3 in amino acids: CASRGQGNTEAFF. The CDR3 coding sequence is TGTGCCAGCAGAGGACAGGGAAACACTGAAGCTTTCTTT.